This TCR beta chain was captured by sequencing in a study of human T cells and chemical hapten exposure. Study-level information: Once 0.01% DPC had been applied to the upper back by patch test, readings were taken at 6 days.

TCRdb reanalysed the RACE reads using MiXCR and keeps one entry per CDR3 protein. The sample has tens of thousands of distinct CDR3 sequences, approximately 11% seen once. This CDR3 contains 14 residues. Trimming removed 6 bases from V and 0 bases from J, with 10 bases in between. The V gene's germline CDR1 is ENHRY and CDR2 SYGVKD. This clonotype came up a few times. Documented time point: patch test 2, 6 weeks after DPC sensitization. Treatment here: therapeutic diphenylcyclopropenone sensitization with weekly scalp DPC. Sequences were derived from whole blood, sampled in connection with sensitization to the hapten diphenylcyclopropenone (DPC). The V and J genes are TRBV10-3 and TRBJ2-3; D not resolved. The source is a man aged 40-49 years with alopecia areata. Some clones in this sample may be carry-over from other donors' samples. In DNA, the CDR3 is TGTGCCATCAGCAGGTCTTATAGCACAGATACGCAGTATTTT. Its translation: CAISRSYSTDTQYF.